Here is one T cell receptor (beta chain) with its context. Its antigen is as yet unknown. Other DNA sequences within the sample encode an identical CDR3. The sample is drawn from a study of shared clonotypes between healthy human individuals. Looking at the study overall: Aged between 18 and 49, the donors were two women and three men. General study findings and limits: Lower generation probabilities were found for non-shared clonotypes than for those shared by all four donors. Incompleteness in sorted-subset sequencing, despite large depth, was shown by rarefaction.

Methods used by the authors: Filtering differed because ImmunoSEQ produced junction-only sequences that carried no quality scores. Some clones are missing from TCRdb's copy, which holds only in-frame ones; the method was immunoSEQ multiplex PCR. That table is the source of V, J and clone size, and D and trimming were worked out from the DNA. The repertoire consists of some 2.4 million clones, with roughly 93% occurring once and the leading ten covering 0.36%. Germline CDR1 and CDR2: MDHEN and SYDVKM. J gave up 4 bases and V 4 bases, and 0 bases lay outside the gene matches. The CDR3 totals 13 residues.

V usage is TRBV28 and J usage is TRBJ2-1; 8 nucleotides match TRBD2. This clonotype was sampled from a man younger than 35 in good health. Some clones in this sample may be carry-over from other donors' samples. Input material: naive CD4+ T cells from PBMCs. Sample subset: CD45RA+ positively selected. CDR3 sequence: CASSSSGYNEQFF. The DNA for the CDR3 is TGTGCCAGCAGTTCTAGCGGGTACAATGAGCAGTTCTTC. Variable domain in full (rest from reference TRBV28 and TRBJ2-1): DVKVTQSSRYLVKRTGEKVFLECVQDMDHENMFWYRQDPGLGLRLIYFSYDVKMKEKGDIPEGYSVSREKKERFSLILESASTNQTSMYLCASSSSGYNEQFFGPGTRLTVL.